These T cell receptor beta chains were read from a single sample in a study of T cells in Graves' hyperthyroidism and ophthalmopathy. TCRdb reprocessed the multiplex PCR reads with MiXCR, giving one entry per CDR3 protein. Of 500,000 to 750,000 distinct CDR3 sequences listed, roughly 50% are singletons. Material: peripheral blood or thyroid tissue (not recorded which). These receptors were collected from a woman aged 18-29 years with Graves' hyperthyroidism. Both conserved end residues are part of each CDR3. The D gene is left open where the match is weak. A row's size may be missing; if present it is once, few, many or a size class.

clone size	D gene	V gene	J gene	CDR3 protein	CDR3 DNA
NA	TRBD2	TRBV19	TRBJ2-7	CASSPSGRHYEQYF	TGTGCCAGTAGTCCTAGCGGGAGGCACTACGAGCAGTACTTC
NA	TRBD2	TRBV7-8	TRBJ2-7	CASSTLAGGPREQYF	TGTGCCAGCAGCACCCTAGCGGGAGGGCCGCGGGAGCAGTACTTC
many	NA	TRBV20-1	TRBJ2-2	CSARDDRLNTGELFF	TGCAGTGCTAGAGATGACCGTCTGAACACCGGGGAGCTGTTTTTT
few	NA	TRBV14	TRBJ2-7	CASRAQGNYEQYF	TGTGCCAGCAGAGCTCAGGGGAACTACGAGCAGTACTTC
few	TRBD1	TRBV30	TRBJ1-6	CAWSPGDRGTPLHF	TGTGCCTGGAGCCCCGGGGACAGGGGAACACCCCTCCACTTT
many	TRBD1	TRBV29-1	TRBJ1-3	CSVGTGKASGNTIYF	TGCAGCGTTGGGACAGGGAAAGCCTCTGGAAACACCATATATTTT
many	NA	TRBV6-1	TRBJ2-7	CASSAGQRYEQYF	TGTGCCAGCAGTGCAGGACAGCGATACGAGCAGTACTTC
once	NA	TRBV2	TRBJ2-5	CASKGGQRPFF	TGTGCCAGCAAGGGAGGACAGAGACCCTTCTTC
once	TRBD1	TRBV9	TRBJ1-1	CASSVAYRGNTEAFF	TGTGCCAGCAGCGTAGCTTACAGGGGGAACACTGAAGCTTTCTTT
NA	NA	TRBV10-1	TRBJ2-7	CASSGDNSYNEQYF	TGCGCCAGCAGCGGGGACAACTCCTACAATGAGCAGTACTTC
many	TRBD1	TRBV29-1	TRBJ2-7	CSVAPYRGTYEQYF	TGCAGCGTTGCGCCGTACAGGGGCACCTACGAGCAGTACTTC
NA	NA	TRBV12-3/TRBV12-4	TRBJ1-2	CASSEQQGTFGRYGYTF	TGTGCCAGCAGCGAACAACAGGGAACATTCGGACGTTATGGCTACACCTTC
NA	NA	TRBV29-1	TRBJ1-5	CSVENQPQHF	TGCAGCGTGGAAAATCAGCCCCAGCATTTT
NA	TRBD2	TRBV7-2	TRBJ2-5	CASSLPGLAVDGETQYF	TGTGCCAGCAGCTTACCGGGACTAGCGGTAGATGGGGAGACCCAGTACTTC
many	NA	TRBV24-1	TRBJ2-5	CATSDYRDARETQYF	TGTGCCACCAGTGACTACAGGGACGCTAGAGAGACCCAGTACTTC
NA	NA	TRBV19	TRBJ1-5	CASSADTPDAGNQPQHF	TGTGCCAGTAGTGCGGACACCCCGGACGCGGGCAATCAGCCCCAGCATTTT
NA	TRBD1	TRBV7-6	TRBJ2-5	CASSLGSRDRQTQYF	TGTGCCAGCAGCTTGGGGTCGAGGGACAGGCAGACCCAGTACTTC
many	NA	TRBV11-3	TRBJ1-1	CASSLSVIEAFF	TGTGCCAGCAGCTTATCTGTTATTGAAGCTTTCTTT
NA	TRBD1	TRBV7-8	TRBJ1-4	CASSLRGPGEELFF	TGTGCCAGCAGCTTAAGGGGGCCGGGTGAAGAACTGTTTTTT
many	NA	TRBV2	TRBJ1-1	CASSENRVNTEAFF	TGTGCCAGCAGTGAGAACAGGGTGAACACTGAAGCTTTCTTT
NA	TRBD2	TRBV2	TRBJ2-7	CASSEDSGSGSYSSYEQYF	TGTGCCAGCAGTGAAGACAGTGGTAGCGGGAGCTACAGCTCCTACGAGCAGTACTTC
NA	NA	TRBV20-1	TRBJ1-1	CSASHRVSPEAFF	TGCAGTGCTAGCCACAGGGTGAGCCCTGAAGCTTTCTTT
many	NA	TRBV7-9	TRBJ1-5	CASSWGQGENQPQHF	TGTGCCAGCAGCTGGGGGCAGGGCGAGAATCAGCCCCAGCATTTT
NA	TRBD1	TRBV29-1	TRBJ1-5	CSAGGQGVGNQPQHF	TGCAGTGCGGGTGGGCAGGGGGTTGGCAATCAGCCCCAGCATTTT
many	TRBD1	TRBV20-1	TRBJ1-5	CSAGDSYSNQPQHF	TGCAGTGCGGGGGACAGTTATAGCAATCAGCCCCAGCATTTT
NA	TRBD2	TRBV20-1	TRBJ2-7	CSARDSGAGVNYEQYF	TGCAGTGCTAGAGATTCAGGAGCGGGAGTAAACTACGAGCAGTACTTC
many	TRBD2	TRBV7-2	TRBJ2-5	CASSARLAGETQYF	TGTGCCAGCAGCGCTAGACTAGCGGGAGAGACCCAGTACTTC
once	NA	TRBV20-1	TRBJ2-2	CSARTGADTGELFF	TGCAGTGCACGAACGGGGGCTGACACCGGGGAGCTGTTTTTT
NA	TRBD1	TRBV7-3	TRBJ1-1	CASSPGTGRDAFF	TGTGCCAGCAGCCCCGGGACAGGCCGCGACGCTTTCTTT
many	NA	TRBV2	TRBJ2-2	CASSEDGGRTGELFF	TGTGCCAGCAGTGAAGATGGGGGGCGCACCGGGGAGCTGTTTTTT
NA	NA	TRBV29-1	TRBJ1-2	CSVVGAFDGYTF	TGCAGCGTTGTGGGGGCTTTTGATGGCTACACCTTC
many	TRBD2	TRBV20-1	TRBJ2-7	CSARPAGGRYEQYF	TGCAGTGCTAGGCCAGCGGGAGGCCGCTACGAGCAGTACTTC
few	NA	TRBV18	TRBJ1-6	CASSQTQAPSALHF	TGTGCCAGCTCACAGACTCAGGCTCCTTCGGCCCTCCACTTT
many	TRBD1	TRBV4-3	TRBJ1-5	CASSQHGTGGHSNQPQHF	TGCGCCAGCAGCCAACACGGGACAGGGGGTCATAGCAATCAGCCCCAGCATTTT
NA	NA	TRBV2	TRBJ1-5	CASPPEGTGQPQHF	TGTGCCAGCCCCCCTGAGGGAACAGGTCAGCCCCAGCATTTT
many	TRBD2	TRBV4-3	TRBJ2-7	CASSHALAAMENEQYF	TGCGCCAGCAGCCACGCACTAGCGGCCATGGAAAACGAGCAGTACTTC
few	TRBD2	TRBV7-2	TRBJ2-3	CASSLGLAGSTDTQYF	TGTGCCAGCAGCTTAGGGCTAGCGGGAAGCACAGATACGCAGTATTTT
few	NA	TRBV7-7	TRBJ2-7	CASSQGRRFF	TGTGCTAGCAGCCAGGGACGCCGTTTCTTC